Below, 23 T cell receptor beta chains from the same sample are listed, as sequenced in a study of blood T cells in healthy people across ages. For the second PCR, which ran for roughly 7 to 11 cycles, a sample-barcoded 5' primer and a J-beta primer mix were used. From the 5' RACE reads, TCRdb called clonotypes with MiXCR, one entry per CDR3 protein. The repertoire includes about 1.6 million distinct CDR3 sequences, 30% to 35% of them detected once, and 11% sits in the top ten. The material sequenced was blood. These receptors were taken from a woman younger than 45 in good health.

V usage is TRBV5-8 and J usage is TRBJ2-6, with D possibly being TRBD1 or TRBD2 (5 bases each). V lost 8 bases and J lost 0, with 12 bases in between. CDR1 SGHTS and CDR2 YDEGEE come from the germline V gene. CDR3 length: 15 residues. The CDR3 region has the DNA TGTGCCAGGGCCGGGGCGAGCTCTGGGGCCAACGTCCTGACTTTC. Translated: CARAGASSGANVLTF.

This clonotype was seen more than once but under ten times. The rearrangement uses TRBV3-1 and TRBJ2-7; D remains unclear. This CDR3 region has 16 residues. Germline values: CDR1 LGHDT, CDR2 YNNKEL (reference sequence). Between the trimmed V and J ends, which lost 0 bases and 2 bases, there was a span of 14 bases. The CDR3 protein is CASSQDSRSFAYEQYF. For the CDR3, the DNA is TGTGCCAGCAGCCAAGATTCTCGGTCCTTCGCCTACGAGCAGTACTTC.

This clonotype was found a few times. V usage is TRBV29-1 and J usage is TRBJ1-2; weak D call: TRBD1 (6 bases). Germline V gene sequence: CDR1 SQVTM, CDR2 ANQGSEA. Between the trimmed V and J ends, which lost 2 bases and 7 bases, there was a span of 8 bases. The CDR3 spans 11 residues. CDR3 nucleotide sequence: TGCAGCGTTGAATGGGGGCTTGGCTACACCTTC. Its protein product is CSVEWGLGYTF.

V gene TRBV3-1 combines with J gene TRBJ2-3; 14 bases agree with TRBD2. Germline lookup yields CDR1 LGHDT and CDR2 YNNKEL (reference sequence). J gave up 4 bases and V 8 bases, and 8 bases lay outside the gene matches. The CDR3 runs to 16 residues. The CDR3 protein is CASQGLAGAFADTQYF. The CDR3 region has the DNA TGTGCCAGCCAGGGACTAGCGGGAGCCTTTGCAGATACGCAGTATTTT.

V gene TRBV7-9 combines with J gene TRBJ2-7; D is possibly TRBD1 or TRBD2 (5 bases each). This CDR3 comprises 16 residues. Per the germline V gene, CDR1 is SEHNR and CDR2 is FQNEAQ (reference sequence). V lost 3 bases, J lost 7 bases, and 22 bases lay in between. The CDR3 protein is CASSFYRDRFLGEQYF. The CDR3, as DNA: TGTGCCAGCAGCTTCTACCGGGACCGCTTCTTGGGGGAGCAGTACTTC.

The chain combines TRBV6-1 with TRBJ2-3; 10 bases are a match to TRBD2. Germline assignment: CDR1 MNHNS and CDR2 SASEGT. The CDR3 runs to 15 residues. Trimming cost V 2 bases and J 4 bases; bases outside gene matches: 3. The CDR3 spells CASSERSGRADTQYF. CDR3 DNA: TGTGCCAGCAGTGAAAGAAGCGGGAGGGCAGATACGCAGTATTTT.

This clonotype was seen a handful of times. The chain joins TRBV5-1 to TRBJ2-1, with TRBD2 matching 8 bases. This CDR3 has 15 residues. Trimming at V came to 0 bases and at J to 9 bases, leaving 8 bases not matched to a gene. Germline V CDR1 and CDR2: SGHRS, YFSETQ. Written as DNA, the CDR3 is TGCGCCAGCAGCTTGGTCGGCGGGAGGAAGAGTGAGCAGTTCTTC. This gives the protein CASSLVGGRKSEQFF.

The rearrangement joins TRBV5-6 to TRBJ2-7, with D hard to call. With 1 base removed from V and 0 bases from J, the gap between germline ends came to 11 bases. Germline assignment: CDR1 SGHDT and CDR2 YYEEEE. This CDR3 contains 15 residues. The CDR3 spells CASSLFAAISYEQYF. CDR3 nucleotides: TGTGCCAGCAGCTTGTTTGCAGCAATCTCCTACGAGCAGTACTTC.

This clonotype is a singleton in its sample. The germline gene is not matched at one end of the junction; a read error may be the cause. The rearrangement links TRBV4-2 to TRBJ2-2; D is possibly TRBD2 (6 bases). This CDR3 has 15 residues. Germline values: CDR1 LGHNA, CDR2 YNFKEQ. This CDR3 is CASSQAEGNTGEPFF. The CDR3 DNA sequence: TGTGCCAGCAGCCAAGCGGAGGGTAACACCGGGGAGCCGTTTTTT.

In this sample, this clonotype turned up a few times. For the CDR3, the DNA is TGTGCCATCAGTGGCTCAACAGGGGGTGGCTACACCTTC. It encodes CAISGSTGGGYTF. The V call is TRBV10-3, the J call TRBJ1-2; 8 bases are shared with TRBD1. The CDR3 spans 13 residues. V gave up 4 bases and J gave up 7 bases; unmatched junction bases: 5. Germline CDR1 reads ENHRY; CDR2 reads SYGVKD.

This clonotype was recorded a few times. The chain links TRBV5-1 to TRBJ1-4; D unclear. V lost 3 bases and J lost 7, with 19 bases in between. Germline V gene lookup returns CDR1 SGHRS and CDR2 YFSETQ. CDR3 length equals 16 residues. CDR3: CASSSAPEGASEKLFF. CDR3 coding DNA: TGCGCCAGCAGCTCCGCCCCGGAGGGAGCGAGTGAAAAACTGTTTTTT.

V and J are TRBV12-5 and TRBJ2-4, with 8 bases fitting TRBD2. Matching the DNA end better, TRBJ2-7 makes the J call doubtful. Germline values: CDR1 LGHNT, CDR2 FRNRAP. The CDR3 runs to 15 residues. The CDR3: CASASAGGKSYEQYF. The CDR3, as DNA: TGTGCTAGTGCCTCCGCGGGGGGAAAGTCCTACGAGCAGTACTTC.

The rearrangement uses TRBV20-1 and TRBJ2-1, with 7 bases aligning to TRBD1. The CDR3 sequence is 16 residues long. Germline V gives CDR1 DFQATT, CDR2 SNEGSKA (reference sequence). Unmatched junction bases numbered 9, after V lost 0 bases and J lost 4 bases. The CDR3: CSAREDRGLKYNEQFF. CDR3 nucleotides: TGCAGTGCTAGAGAAGATAGGGGGCTGAAGTACAATGAGCAGTTCTTC.

CDR3 amino acids: CATSRPYGGHEAFF. CDR3 nucleotide sequence: TGTGCCACCAGCAGACCCTACGGGGGCCATGAAGCTTTCTTT. The chain uses TRBV15 and TRBJ1-1; TRBD1 might be the D (6 bases). The V gene's germline CDR1 is LNHNV and CDR2 YYDKDF (reference sequence). Trimming took off 2 bases at V and 7 bases at J, with 14 bases between the two ends. This CDR3 has 14 amino acids.

This clonotype was counted only a few times. This chain uses TRBV9 with TRBJ1-6; D gene ambiguous. In germline, CDR1 is SGDLS, CDR2 YYNGEE. The CDR3 totals 15 residues. The V end lost 3 bases, the J end lost 7 bases, and 14 bases lay between the germline ends. The CDR3 DNA follows: TGTGCCAGCAGCGCTAACCAGGTCGGGAATTCACCCCTCCACTTT. The encoded protein is CASSANQVGNSPLHF.

The rearrangement joins TRBV12-3 or TRBV12-4 to TRBJ2-5, with 7 bases lining up with TRBD1. Trimming removed 6 bases from V and 5 bases from J; junction bases left unmatched: 9. The CDR3 totals 14 residues. CDR3 residues: CASRTLDRAETQYF. CDR3 coding DNA: TGTGCCAGCAGGACCCTCGACAGGGCGGAGACCCAGTACTTC.

V gene TRBV7-9 combines with J gene TRBJ1-2; D unclear. This CDR3 region has 13 residues. The germline V gene encodes CDR1 SEHNR and CDR2 FQNEAQ (reference sequence). The V end was cut by 2 bases, the J end by 8 bases, with 12 bases between. This chain's CDR3 is CASSLNLGDGYTF. CDR3 DNA sequence: TGTGCCAGCAGCTTAAATTTAGGCGACGGCTACACCTTC. Based on the CDR3 plus reference TRBV7-9 and TRBJ1-2, the full variable domain is DTGVSQNPRHKITKRGQNVTFRCDPISEHNRLYWYRQTLGQGPEFLTYFQNEAQLEKSRLLSDRFSAERPKGSFSTLEIQRTEQGDSAMYLCASSLNLGDGYTFGSGTRLTVV.

The rearrangement joins TRBV4-1 to TRBJ2-7, with D perhaps TRBD2 (6 bases). The germline V and J ends were trimmed by 1 base and 7 bases, with 20 bases remaining between them. Germline CDR1 reads MGHRA; CDR2 reads YSYEKL. This CDR3 has 16 amino acids. CDR3 in DNA: TGCGCCAGCAGCCAAGCTCCCCAGGGCGGGGATCGGGAGCAGTACTTC. Translation: CASSQAPQGGDREQYF.

V and J are TRBV28 and TRBJ2-2; perhaps TRBD2 as D (6 bases). V lost 3 bases and J lost 2, with 13 bases in between. The CDR3 totals 16 residues. Germline V gene sequence: CDR1 MDHEN, CDR2 SYDVKM. CDR3 bases: TGTGCCAGCAGTTTCGGGACTGAGGGTAACACCGGGGAGCTGTTTTTT. It yields the protein CASSFGTEGNTGELFF.

This clonotype was seen a few times. V is TRBV19 and J is TRBJ2-7, with TRBD2 identical over 15 bases. V gave up 4 bases and J gave up 2 bases; unmatched junction bases: 3. The CDR3 sequence is 16 residues long. Germline V lookup: CDR1 LNHDA, CDR2 SQIVND (reference sequence). The CDR3 spells CASSTGLAGGTYEQYF. The DNA of the CDR3 is TGTGCCAGTAGTACCGGACTAGCGGGAGGGACCTACGAGCAGTACTTC.

This clonotype was seen only once. The chain couples TRBV9 to TRBJ2-7; 7 nucleotides line up with TRBD1. This CDR3 comprises 14 residues. V lost 3 bases and J lost 5; bases outside the gene matches: 8. Germline V CDR1 and CDR2: SGDLS, YYNGEE. This CDR3 is CASSAYDRDNEQYF. The CDR3 DNA sequence: TGTGCCAGCAGCGCATATGACAGGGACAACGAGCAGTACTTC.

The CDR3 spells CASNSDRSSNQPQHF. The CDR3 DNA reads as TGTGCCAGCAACTCGGACAGGAGTAGCAATCAGCCCCAGCATTTT. The chain is built from TRBV6-5 and TRBJ1-5; the match to TRBD1 covers 7 bases. The V gene's germline CDR1 is MNHEY and CDR2 SVGAGI. With 7 bases clipped from V and 0 bases from J, the junction kept 6 bases outside the gene matches. The CDR3 length is 15 residues.

Worth noting for this clonotype: A much larger clone differs by one base, so this may be a read error. This chain uses TRBV7-2 with TRBJ2-7; 11 bases are shared with TRBD2. The V gene's germline CDR1 is SGHTA and CDR2 FQGNSA. This CDR3 has 16 residues. CDR3 bases: TGTGCCGGCAGCGTAACTAGCGGGAGCCTGACCTACGAGCAGTACTTC. It codes for CAGSVTSGSLTYEQYF.